A selection of T cell receptor beta chains follows, all from one sample in a study of T-cell memory formation after mild COVID-19. TCRdb fed the 5' RACE reads into MiXCR, producing one record per CDR3 protein. Altogether hundreds of thousands of distinct CDR3 sequences are present, 15% to 20% being singletons, with the ten largest covering approximately 12%. Sequenced material: PBMCs or a T cell subset sorted from them (not recorded which). Receptor source: an adult woman who had mild COVID-19 (a few samples of this study predate the infection). Cell type and time point are not known. Each CDR3 is given with its conserved first and last residue. A D gene is named only where the DNA matches it firmly. The listing skips clone size in some rows; elsewhere it reads once, few, many or a size class.

TRBJ2-7 | . | TRBV6-2/TRBV6-3 | TRBD2 | 12 | TGTGCCAGCAGTTACCCCTCTCCGGGACTAGTCTTC | CASSYPSPGLVF
TRBJ2-1 | many | TRBV5-1 | TRBD2 | 15 | TGTGCCAGCAGCTTAGTAGCGGGGGGCTACAATGAGCAGTTCTTC | CASSLVAGGYNEQFF
TRBJ2-7 | few | TRBV3-1 | TRBD2 | 15 | TGTGCCAGCAGCAACGGGGCTAGCGGGAGCTACGAGCAGTACTTC | CASSNGASGSYEQYF
TRBJ2-5 | . | TRBV30 | . | 14 | TGTGCCTGGAGTGTAGGGGTAGTAAAGGAGACCCAGTACTTC | CAWSVGVVKETQYF
TRBJ1-2 | many | TRBV7-3 | . | 13 | TGTGCCAGCAGCCCGACAGGAGGTGGCGGCTACACCTTC | CASSPTGGGGYTF
TRBJ1-4 | . | TRBV15 | . | 15 | TGTGCCACCAGCAGAGTCGACGGAATGAATGAAAAACTGTTTTTT | CATSRVDGMNEKLFF
TRBJ2-1 | few | TRBV4-3 | TRBD2 | 18 | TGCGCCAGCAGCCAAGTGGTGCGGGAGGCTGTCGCCTACAATGAGCAGTTCTTC | CASSQVVREAVAYNEQFF
TRBJ2-5 | few | TRBV7-8 | . | 12 | TGTGCCAGCAGCTTAGTAGTGTACACCCAGTACTTC | CASSLVVYTQYF
TRBJ2-4 | . | TRBV10-3 | . | 13 | TGTGCCATCACCGATAGCGGCAAAAACATTCAGTACTTC | CAITDSGKNIQYF
TRBJ2-7 | few | TRBV5-5 | . | 16 | TGTGCCAGCAGCCTTGGGCAGGGTCTTTTCGGCTACGAGCAGTACTTC | CASSLGQGLFGYEQYF
TRBJ2-7 | few | TRBV3-1 | . | 15 | TGTGCCAGCAGCCAGGGCCCCGGCGGAGCCTACGAGCAGTACTTC | CASSQGPGGAYEQYF
TRBJ2-1 | few | TRBV18 | TRBD1 | 19 | TGTGCCAGCTCATCCGGGACAGGGGCGCCGGGCTCTAATTACAATGAGCAGTTCTTC | CASSSGTGAPGSNYNEQFF
TRBJ2-3 | . | TRBV25-1 | TRBD2 | 13 | TGTGCCACCCGGCGGGAGTACACAGATACGCAGTATTTT | CATRREYTDTQYF
TRBJ2-7 | many | TRBV7-6 | TRBD1 | 13 | TGTGCCAGCAGCGTATCACAGGGGCGCGAGCAGTACTTC | CASSVSQGREQYF
TRBJ1-3 | . | TRBV20-1 | . | 13 | TGCAGTGCTAGAGAATCCCAGGGAAACACCATATATTTT | CSARESQGNTIYF
TRBJ2-7 | . | TRBV7-9 | . | 15 | TGTGCCAGCAGCTTAAGTCAGGTTCTCTCCTACGAGCAGTACTTC | CASSLSQVLSYEQYF
TRBJ2-1 | . | TRBV24-1 | TRBD2 | 18 | TGTGCCACCAGTGATGGCTCTCTACTAGCGGGAGGGACTATAGAGCAGTTCTTC | CATSDGSLLAGGTIEQFF